The T cell receptor (beta chain) described here comes from a study of cytomegalovirus exposure and HLA in healthy donors. Overall study findings and caveats: In an earlier analysis, about 87% or about 30%: the productive usage of most TCR beta V segments. Across donors, sequencing depth was assumed by presence/absence analyses to be roughly uniform. A later analysis linked a missense DCLRE1C variant to TCR beta V- and J-gene trimming.

The CDR3 consists of 15 residues. V was shortened by 6 bases and J by 8 bases, with 22 bases between the two germline ends. Germline-derived CDR1 and CDR2 are MNHNY and SVGAGI (reference sequence). This clone was observed a few times. Its antigen is undetermined. Likely unrecorded immune exposures existed in these nominally healthy donors. Primers: 60 Vbeta forward and 13 Jbeta reverse. Assay: immunoSEQ multiplex PCR; the TCRdb copy retains only in-frame clones and omits some. This sample has roughly 160,000 clones, with approximately 80% found just once. The sequence was collected from a woman in her twenties or thirties in good health and CMV-seropositive. This rearrangement joins TRBV6-6 to TRBJ1-2; D might be TRBD1 (5 bases). Sequencing used PBMCs. DNA of the CDR3: TGTGCCAGCAGCCTTCCTGGGCGCAGGGAGGGCGGCTACACCTTC. Translating it yields CASSLPGRREGGYTF.